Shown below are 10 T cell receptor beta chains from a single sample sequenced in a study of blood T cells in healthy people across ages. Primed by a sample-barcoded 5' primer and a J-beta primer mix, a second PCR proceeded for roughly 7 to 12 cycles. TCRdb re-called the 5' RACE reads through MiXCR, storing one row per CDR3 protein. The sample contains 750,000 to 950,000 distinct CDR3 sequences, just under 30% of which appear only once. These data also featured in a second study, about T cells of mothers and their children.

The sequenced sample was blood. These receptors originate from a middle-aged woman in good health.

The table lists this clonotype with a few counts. The CDR3 DNA sequence: TGTGCCAGCAGCAACCCTTTTAGCGGGGGGGCCGGCTATGGCGATGAGCAGTTCTTC. Its protein product is CASSNPFSGGAGYGDEQFF. The rearrangement joins TRBV3-1 to TRBJ2-1; 11 bases align to TRBD2. Germline CDR1 reads LGHDT; CDR2 reads YNNKEL (reference sequence). Unmatched junction bases numbered 20, after V lost 5 bases and J lost 8 bases. This CDR3 has 19 amino acids.

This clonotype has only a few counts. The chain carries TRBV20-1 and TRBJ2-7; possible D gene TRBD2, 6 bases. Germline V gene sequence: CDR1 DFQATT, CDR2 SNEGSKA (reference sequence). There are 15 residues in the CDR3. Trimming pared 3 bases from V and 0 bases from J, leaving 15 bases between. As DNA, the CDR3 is TGCAGTGCTAGCTCTCCGGGACTCTTCTCCTACGAGCAGTACTTC. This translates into CSASSPGLFSYEQYF.

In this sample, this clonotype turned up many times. CDR3 bases: TGTGCCATCAGTGGGGGGGAGTACCAAGAGACCCAGTACTTC. This translates into CAISGGEYQETQYF. The chain has TRBV10-3 and TRBJ2-5; maybe TRBD2 (6 bases). With 4 bases removed from V and 0 bases from J, the gap between germline ends came to 9 bases. This CDR3 is 14 amino acids long. Germline loops: CDR1 ENHRY, CDR2 SYGVKD.

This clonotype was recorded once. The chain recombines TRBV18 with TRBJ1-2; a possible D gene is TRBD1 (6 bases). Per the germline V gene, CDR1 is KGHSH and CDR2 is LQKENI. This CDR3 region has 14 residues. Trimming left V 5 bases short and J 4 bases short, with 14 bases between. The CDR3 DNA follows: TGTGCCAGCTCAGCCGACAGGCGGCCCTATGGCTACACCTTC. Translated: CASSADRRPYGYTF. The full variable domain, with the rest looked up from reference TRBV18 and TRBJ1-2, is NAGVMQNPRHLVRRRGQEARLRCSPMKGHSHVYWYRQLPEEGLKFMVYLQKENIIDESGMPKERFSAEFPKEGPSILRIQQVVRGDSAAYFCASSADRRPYGYTFGSGTRLTVV.

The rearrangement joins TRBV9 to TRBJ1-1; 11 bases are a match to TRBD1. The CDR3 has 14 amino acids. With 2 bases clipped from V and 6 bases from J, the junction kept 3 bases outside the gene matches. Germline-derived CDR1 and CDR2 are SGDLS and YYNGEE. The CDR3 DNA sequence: TGTGCCAGCAGCGTTGGACAGGGGGCCCCTGAAGCTTTCTTT. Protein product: CASSVGQGAPEAFF.

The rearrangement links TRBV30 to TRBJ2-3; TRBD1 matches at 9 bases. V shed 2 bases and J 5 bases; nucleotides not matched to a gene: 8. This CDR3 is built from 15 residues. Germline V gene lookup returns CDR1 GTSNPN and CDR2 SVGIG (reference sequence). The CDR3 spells CAWSTGDRVGDTQYF. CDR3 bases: TGTGCCTGGAGTACCGGGGACAGGGTTGGAGATACGCAGTATTTT.

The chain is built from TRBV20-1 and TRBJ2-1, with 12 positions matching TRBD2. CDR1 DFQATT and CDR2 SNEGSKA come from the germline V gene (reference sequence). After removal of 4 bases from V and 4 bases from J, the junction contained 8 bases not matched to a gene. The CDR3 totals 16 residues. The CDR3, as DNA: TGCAGTGCTACCCTACTAGCGGGGGGCGGGTACAATGAGCAGTTCTTC. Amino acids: CSATLLAGGGYNEQFF.

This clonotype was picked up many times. CDR3 region: CASSLGGTDYGYTF. The CDR3 coding sequence is TGTGCCAGCAGCTTAGGCGGAACAGACTATGGCTACACCTTC. This sequence joins TRBV13 and TRBJ1-2; no definite D call. V shed 0 bases and J shed 3 bases, with 8 bases lying between them. Germline V gene data show CDR1 as PRHDT and CDR2 as FYEKMQ (reference sequence). CDR3 length equals 14 residues.

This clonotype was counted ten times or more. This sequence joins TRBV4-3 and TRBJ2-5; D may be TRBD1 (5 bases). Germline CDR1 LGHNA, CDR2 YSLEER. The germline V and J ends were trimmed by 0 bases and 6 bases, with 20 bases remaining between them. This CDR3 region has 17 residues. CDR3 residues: CASSQELAARVLQTQYF. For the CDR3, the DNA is TGCGCCAGCAGCCAAGAATTAGCCGCCAGGGTGTTACAGACCCAGTACTTC.

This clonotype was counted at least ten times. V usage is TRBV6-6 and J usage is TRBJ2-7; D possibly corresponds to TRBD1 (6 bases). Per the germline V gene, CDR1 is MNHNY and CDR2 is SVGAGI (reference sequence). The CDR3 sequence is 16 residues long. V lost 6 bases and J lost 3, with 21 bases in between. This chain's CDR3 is CASRPPIGGSVYEQYF. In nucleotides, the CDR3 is TGTGCCAGCAGACCTCCGATAGGGGGAAGTGTCTACGAGCAGTACTTC.